These 2 T cell receptor beta chains originate from one sample sequenced in a study of T cells in Graves' hyperthyroidism and ophthalmopathy. TCR beta CDR3 regions were amplified from RNA transcripts. In the first-round RT-PCR of the TCR CDR3, the HTBI primer set was used. TCRdb reprocessed the multiplex PCR reads via MiXCR and lists one record per CDR3 protein. Here the sample spans some 440,000 distinct CDR3 sequences, roughly 14% being singletons. Sample: blood. The receptor source for this set is a woman in her late teens or twenties with Graves' hyperthyroidism.

In this sample, this clonotype turned up a few times. The gene calls are TRBV12-3 or TRBV12-4 and TRBJ2-1; D might be TRBD1 or TRBD2, each matching 5 bases. The CDR3 is 18 amino acids. V was cut by 4 bases and J by 0 bases, with 19 bases left in between. The CDR3 here is CASSSPLYWGSSYNEQFF. CDR3 nucleotide sequence: TGTGCCAGCAGTTCCCCCCTTTACTGGGGGAGCTCCTACAATGAGCAGTTCTTC.

In this sample, this clonotype turned up many times. The chain combines TRBV3-1 with TRBJ2-3; 9 bases align to TRBD1. J gave up 2 bases and V 3 bases, and 6 bases lay outside the gene matches. Germline values: CDR1 LGHDT, CDR2 YNNKEL (reference sequence). The CDR3 consists of 16 residues. CDR3 DNA: TGTGCCAGCAGCCACGGACAGGGGAAATTCACAGATACGCAGTATTTT. This sequence encodes CASSHGQGKFTDTQYF.